Only a few counts were recorded for the clone carrying this T cell receptor beta chain. Profiled with immunoSEQ multiplex PCR; TCRdb holds only in-frame clones, not every one. The sample contains more than 85,000 clones, 82% of which appear only once. This sample is part of a study of T cell responses to AZD1222 COVID-19 vaccine. Looking at the study overall: Second-dose groups at about 4 or about 12 weeks were pooled.

The V gene's germline CDR1 is MNHEY and CDR2 SVGEGT. The length of the CDR3 is 16 residues. The germline V and J ends were trimmed by 2 bases and 8 bases, with 21 bases remaining between them. The gene calls are TRBV6-2 or TRBV6-3 and TRBJ1-2; D might be TRBD1 (6 bases). The TCR was taken from an adult in good health. The sample here was peripheral blood, taken on day 0 of AZD1222 vaccination. CDR3 protein: CASSYADSPFGLGYTF. CDR3 nucleotides: TGTGCCAGCAGTTACGCGGACAGCCCATTTGGTCTGGGCTACACCTTC.